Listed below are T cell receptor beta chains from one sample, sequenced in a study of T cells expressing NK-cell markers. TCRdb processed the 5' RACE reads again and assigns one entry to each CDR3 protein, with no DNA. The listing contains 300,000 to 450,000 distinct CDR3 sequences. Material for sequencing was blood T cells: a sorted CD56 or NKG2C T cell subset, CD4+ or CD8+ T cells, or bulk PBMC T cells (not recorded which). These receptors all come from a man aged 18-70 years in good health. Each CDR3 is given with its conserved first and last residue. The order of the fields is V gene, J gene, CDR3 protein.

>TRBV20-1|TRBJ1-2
CSATISWPVGGYTF
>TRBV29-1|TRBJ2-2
CSRHDVGELFF
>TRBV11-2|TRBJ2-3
CASRGQGPSTDTQYF
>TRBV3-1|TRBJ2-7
CASSQYNGEQYF
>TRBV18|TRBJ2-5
CASSPGLGQETQYF
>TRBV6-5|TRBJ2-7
CASSILAGGLSYEQYF
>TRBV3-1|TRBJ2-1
CASSHGRPGQGANEQFF
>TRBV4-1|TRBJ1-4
CASSGGPKETNEKLFF
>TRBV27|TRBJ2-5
CASSVRDGWISQETQYF
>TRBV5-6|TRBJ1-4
CASSSLQGLNEKLFF
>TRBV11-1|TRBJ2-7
CASSFGTTEQYF
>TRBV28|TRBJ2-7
CASSSPTSGASYEQYF
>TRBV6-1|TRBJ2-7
CASTPPPGQGSYEQYF
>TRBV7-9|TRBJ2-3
CASSSGQTNTDTQYF
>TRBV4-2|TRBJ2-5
CASSQDRGRGRETQYF
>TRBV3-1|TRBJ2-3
CASSQDRLAGLPDTQYF
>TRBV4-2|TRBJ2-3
CASSQVASGSSTDTQYF
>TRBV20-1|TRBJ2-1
CSASYPGTSGGWADEQFF
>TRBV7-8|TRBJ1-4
CASSLRGQADEKLFF
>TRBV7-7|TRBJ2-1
CASSHSQTGGNNEQFF
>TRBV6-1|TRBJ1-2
CASLRGPFDYGYTF
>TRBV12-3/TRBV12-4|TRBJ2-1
CASTSPGGYNEQFF
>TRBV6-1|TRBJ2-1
CASSEEQRGVYNEQFF
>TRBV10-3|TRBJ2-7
CAISGGPREQYF
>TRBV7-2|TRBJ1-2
CASSPRDRGRALYGYTF
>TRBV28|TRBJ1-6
CASRTGVNQYNSPLHF
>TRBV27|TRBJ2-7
CASRLAGGPGEQYF
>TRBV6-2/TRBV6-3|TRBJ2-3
CASSYRLRSPIADTQYF
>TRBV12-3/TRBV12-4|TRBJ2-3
CASSFWDKRGDTQYF
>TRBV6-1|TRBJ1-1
CASRLYGEMNTEAFF
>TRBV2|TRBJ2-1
CASSAEGLGTYNEQFF
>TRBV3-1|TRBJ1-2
CASSQFRVGSYGYTF